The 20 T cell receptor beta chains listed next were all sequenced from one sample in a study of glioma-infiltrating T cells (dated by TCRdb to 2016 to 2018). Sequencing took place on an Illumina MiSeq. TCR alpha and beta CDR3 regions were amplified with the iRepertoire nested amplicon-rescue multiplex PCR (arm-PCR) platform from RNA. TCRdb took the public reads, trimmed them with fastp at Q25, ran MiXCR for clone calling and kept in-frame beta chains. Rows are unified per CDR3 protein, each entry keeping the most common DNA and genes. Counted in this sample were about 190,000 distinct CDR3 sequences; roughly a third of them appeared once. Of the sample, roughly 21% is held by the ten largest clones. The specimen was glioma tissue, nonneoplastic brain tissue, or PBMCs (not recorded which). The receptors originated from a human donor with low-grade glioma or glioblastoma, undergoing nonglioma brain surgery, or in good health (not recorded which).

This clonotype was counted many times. The CDR3 spells CATSREQGSYNEQFF. In DNA form, the CDR3 reads TGTGCCACCAGCAGAGAGCAGGGTTCCTACAATGAGCAGTTCTTC. This sequence joins TRBV15 and TRBJ2-1, with TRBD1 as a possible D gene (5 bases). Germline V gene lookup returns CDR1 LNHNV and CDR2 YYDKDF (reference sequence). The CDR3 length is 15 residues. V was trimmed by 0 bases and J by 1 base, leaving 7 bases between them.

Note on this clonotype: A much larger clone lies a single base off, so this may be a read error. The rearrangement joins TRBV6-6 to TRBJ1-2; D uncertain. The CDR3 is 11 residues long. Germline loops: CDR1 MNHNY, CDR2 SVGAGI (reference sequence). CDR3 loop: CASSYGPGHTF. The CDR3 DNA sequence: TGTGCCAGCAGTTACGGCCCTGGCCACACCTTC.

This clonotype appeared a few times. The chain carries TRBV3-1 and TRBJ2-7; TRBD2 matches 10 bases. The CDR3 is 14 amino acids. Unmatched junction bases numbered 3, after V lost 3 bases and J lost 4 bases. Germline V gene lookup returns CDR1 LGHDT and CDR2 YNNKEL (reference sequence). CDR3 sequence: CASSQPGLAYEQYF. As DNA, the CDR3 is TGTGCCAGCAGCCAGCCGGGACTAGCGTACGAGCAGTACTTC.

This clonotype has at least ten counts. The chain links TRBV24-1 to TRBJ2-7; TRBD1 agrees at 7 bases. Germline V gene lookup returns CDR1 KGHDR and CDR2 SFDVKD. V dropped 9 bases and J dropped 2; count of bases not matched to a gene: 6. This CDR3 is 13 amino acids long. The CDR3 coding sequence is TGTGCCACCGACCGGGACAGCCCCTACGAGCAGTACTTC. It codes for CATDRDSPYEQYF.

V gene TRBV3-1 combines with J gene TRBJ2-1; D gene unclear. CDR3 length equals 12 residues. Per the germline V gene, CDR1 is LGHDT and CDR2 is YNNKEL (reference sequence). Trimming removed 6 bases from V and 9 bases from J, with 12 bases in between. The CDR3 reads CASRDRRGEQFF. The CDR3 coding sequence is TGTGCCAGCAGAGATAGGCGCGGTGAGCAGTTCTTC.

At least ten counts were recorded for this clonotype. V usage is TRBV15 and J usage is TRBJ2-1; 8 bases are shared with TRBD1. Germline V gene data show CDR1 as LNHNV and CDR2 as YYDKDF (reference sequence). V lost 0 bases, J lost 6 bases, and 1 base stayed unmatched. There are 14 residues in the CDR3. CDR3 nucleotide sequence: TGTGCCACCAGCAGAGACAGGGGGCCCAATGAGCAGTTCTTC. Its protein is CATSRDRGPNEQFF.

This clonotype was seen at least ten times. CDR3 amino acids: CASSNRRIQETQYF. CDR3 bases: TGTGCCAGCAGTAACAGGCGGATCCAAGAGACCCAGTACTTC. The V gene is TRBV6-1, the J gene TRBJ2-5, with a tentative D call TRBD1 (5 bases). The germline V and J ends were trimmed by 5 bases and 1 base, with 11 bases remaining between them. The CDR3 runs to 14 residues. From germline, CDR1 is MNHNS and CDR2 SASEGT.

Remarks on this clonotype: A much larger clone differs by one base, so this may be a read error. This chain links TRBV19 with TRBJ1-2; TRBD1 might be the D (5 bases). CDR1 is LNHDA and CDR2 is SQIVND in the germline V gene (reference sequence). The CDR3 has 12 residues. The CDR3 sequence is CASRTDNYVYTF. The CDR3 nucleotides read TGTGCCAGTAGGACGGACAACTATGTCTACACCTTC.

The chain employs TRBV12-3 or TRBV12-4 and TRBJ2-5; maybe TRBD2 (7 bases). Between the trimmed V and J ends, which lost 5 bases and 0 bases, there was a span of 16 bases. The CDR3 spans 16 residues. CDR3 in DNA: TGTGCCAGCAGTCTGGGGGCGGGAGCTAACCAAGAGACCCAGTACTTC. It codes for CASSLGAGANQETQYF.

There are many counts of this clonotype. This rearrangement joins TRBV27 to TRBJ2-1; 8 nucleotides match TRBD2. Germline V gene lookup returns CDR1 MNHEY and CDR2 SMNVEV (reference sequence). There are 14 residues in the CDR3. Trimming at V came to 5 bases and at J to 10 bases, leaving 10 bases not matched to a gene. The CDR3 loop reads CASSPGTRSREQFF. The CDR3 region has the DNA TGTGCCAGCAGTCCCGGGACTAGGAGTAGAGAGCAGTTCTTC.

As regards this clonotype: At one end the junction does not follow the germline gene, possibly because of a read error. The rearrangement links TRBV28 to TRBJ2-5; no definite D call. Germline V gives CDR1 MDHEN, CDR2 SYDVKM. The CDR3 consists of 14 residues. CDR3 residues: CASSSRLCQGTQYF. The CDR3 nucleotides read TGCGCCAGCAGTTCCCGACTCTGCCAAGGGACCCAGTACTTC.

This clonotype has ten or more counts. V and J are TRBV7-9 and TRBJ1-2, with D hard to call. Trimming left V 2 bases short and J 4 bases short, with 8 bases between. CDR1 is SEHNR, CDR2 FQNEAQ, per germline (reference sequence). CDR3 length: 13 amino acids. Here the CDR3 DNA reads TGTGCCAGCAGCTTAAGGTCGGCCTATGGCTACACCTTC. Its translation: CASSLRSAYGYTF.

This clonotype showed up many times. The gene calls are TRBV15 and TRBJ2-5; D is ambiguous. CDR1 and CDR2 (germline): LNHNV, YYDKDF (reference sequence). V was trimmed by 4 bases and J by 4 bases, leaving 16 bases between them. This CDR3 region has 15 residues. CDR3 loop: CATSKPGPTRETQYF. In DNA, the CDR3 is TGTGCCACCAGCAAACCGGGCCCAACCCGAGAGACCCAGTACTTC.

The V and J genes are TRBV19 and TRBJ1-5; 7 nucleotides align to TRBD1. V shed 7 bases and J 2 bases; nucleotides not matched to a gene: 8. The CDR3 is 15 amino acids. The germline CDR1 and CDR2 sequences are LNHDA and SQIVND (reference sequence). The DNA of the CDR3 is TGTGCCAGTATTATCCTAACAGGGGGCAATCAGCCCCAGCATTTT. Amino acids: CASIILTGGNQPQHF.

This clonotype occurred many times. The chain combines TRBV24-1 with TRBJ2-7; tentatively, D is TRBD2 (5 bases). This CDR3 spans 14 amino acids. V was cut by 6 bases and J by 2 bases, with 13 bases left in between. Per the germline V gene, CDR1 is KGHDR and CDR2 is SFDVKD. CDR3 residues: CATSTGLGTYEQYF. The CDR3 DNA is TGTGCCACCAGTACCGGACTGGGGACCTACGAGCAGTACTTC.

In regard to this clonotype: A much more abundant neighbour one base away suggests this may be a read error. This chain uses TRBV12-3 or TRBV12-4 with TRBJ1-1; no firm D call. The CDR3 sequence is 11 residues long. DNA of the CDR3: TGTGCCAGAAGTTTGACGGGTCGGGCTTTCTTT. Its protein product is CARSLTGRAFF.

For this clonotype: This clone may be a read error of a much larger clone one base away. The CDR3: CASSYKGANTKAFF. The CDR3 region has the DNA TGTGCCAGCAGTTATAAGGGGGCGAACACTAAAGCTTTCTTT. The rearrangement links TRBV12-3 or TRBV12-4 to TRBJ1-1; 7 nucleotides line up with TRBD1. The length of the CDR3 is 14 residues.

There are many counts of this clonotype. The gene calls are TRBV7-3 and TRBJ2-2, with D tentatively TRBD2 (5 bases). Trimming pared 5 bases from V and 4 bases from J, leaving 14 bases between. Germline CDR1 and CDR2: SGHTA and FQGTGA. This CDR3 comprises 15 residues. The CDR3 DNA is TGTGCCAGCAGCCCAAGTGGGGAGTTCACCGGGGAGCTGTTTTTT. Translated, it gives CASSPSGEFTGELFF.

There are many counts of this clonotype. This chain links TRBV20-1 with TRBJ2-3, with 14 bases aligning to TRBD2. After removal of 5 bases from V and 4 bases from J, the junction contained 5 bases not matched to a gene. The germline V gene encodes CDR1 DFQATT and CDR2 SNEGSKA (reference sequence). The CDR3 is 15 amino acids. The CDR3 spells CSAAPGLAGADTQYF. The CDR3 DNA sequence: TGCAGTGCTGCCCCGGGACTAGCGGGAGCAGATACGCAGTATTTT.

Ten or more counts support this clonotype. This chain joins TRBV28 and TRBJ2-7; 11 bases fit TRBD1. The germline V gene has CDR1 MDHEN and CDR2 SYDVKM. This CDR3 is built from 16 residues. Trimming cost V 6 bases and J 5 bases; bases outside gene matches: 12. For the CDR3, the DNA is TGTGCCAGCAGCCGGTTCCGGACAGGGGGCCAGGACGAGCAGTACTTC. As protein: CASSRFRTGGQDEQYF.